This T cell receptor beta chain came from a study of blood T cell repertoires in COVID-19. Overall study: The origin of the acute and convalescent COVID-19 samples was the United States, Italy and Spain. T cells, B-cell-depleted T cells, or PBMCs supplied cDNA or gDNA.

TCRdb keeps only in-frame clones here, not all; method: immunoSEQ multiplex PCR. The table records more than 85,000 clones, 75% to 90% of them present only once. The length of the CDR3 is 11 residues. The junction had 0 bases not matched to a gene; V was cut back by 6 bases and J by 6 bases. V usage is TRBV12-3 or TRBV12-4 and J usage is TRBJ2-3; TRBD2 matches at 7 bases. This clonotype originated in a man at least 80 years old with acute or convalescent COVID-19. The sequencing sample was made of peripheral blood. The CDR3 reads CASRAGDTQYF. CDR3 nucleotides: TGTGCCAGCAGAGCGGGGGATACGCAGTATTTT.